Below, 10 T cell receptor beta chains from the same sample are listed, as sequenced in a study of shared clonotypes between healthy human individuals. Measured with immunoSEQ multiplex PCR; TCRdb has only the in-frame clones, and not every one. The sample consists of 400,000 to 550,000 clones, less than 80% of them appearing once. Sequencing input: PBMCs. These receptors were obtained from a woman aged 40-49 years in good health. Some clones in this sample may be carry-over from other donors' samples.

For this clone: Other DNA sequences within the sample encode an identical CDR3. The genes are TRBV27 and TRBJ2-5; 14 nucleotides agree with TRBD2. The germline V gene encodes CDR1 MNHEY and CDR2 SMNVEV (reference sequence). V shed 2 bases and J 4 bases; nucleotides not matched to a gene: 0. The CDR3 runs 15 residues. The CDR3 here is CASSLGTSGRETQYF. Written as DNA, the CDR3 is TGTGCCAGCAGTTTAGGGACTAGCGGGAGAGAGACCCAGTACTTC.

The chain employs TRBV5-1 and TRBJ2-3, with unresolved D. Per germline, CDR1 SGHRS and CDR2 YFSETQ. Trimming took off 6 bases at V and 3 bases at J, with 17 bases between the two ends. The CDR3 contains 15 residues. CDR3 nucleotides: TGCGCCAGCACCCCCTTGGGCAGCCGGACAGATACGCAGTATTTT. Translated, it gives CASTPLGSRTDTQYF.

The rearrangement joins TRBV6-4 to TRBJ2-1; weak D call: TRBD1 (5 bases). Germline lookup yields CDR1 MRHNA and CDR2 SNTAGT. Trimming left V 6 bases short and J 3 bases short, with 9 bases between. This CDR3 is 13 amino acids long. For the CDR3, the DNA is TGTGCCAGCAGCCCGGACATCTACAATGAGCAGTTCTTC. It is translated as CASSPDIYNEQFF.

The genes are TRBV11-2 and TRBJ2-3, with D perhaps TRBD1 or TRBD2 (5 bases each). Trimming left V 5 bases short and J 6 bases short, with 21 bases between. Germline V gives CDR1 SGHAT, CDR2 FQNNGV. The CDR3 consists of 16 residues. The CDR3 DNA follows: TGTGCCAGCAGCCTGAGGACTGCAGGGCTAAGGGATACGCAGTATTTT. This sequence encodes CASSLRTAGLRDTQYF.

The chain uses TRBV7-3 and TRBJ2-3; weak D call: TRBD2 (7 bases). The germline V gene has CDR1 SGHTA and CDR2 FQGTGA. This CDR3 contains 17 residues. V dropped 5 bases and J dropped 2 bases, with 20 bases sitting between them. This CDR3 reads CASSRIGGPKNTDTQYF. For the CDR3, the DNA is TGTGCCAGCAGCCGGATCGGGGGGCCCAAGAACACAGATACGCAGTATTTT.

The chain combines TRBV28 with TRBJ1-2; a weak D match, TRBD1 (6 bases). The germline V gene encodes CDR1 MDHEN and CDR2 SYDVKM. V lost 5 bases and J lost 5, with 21 bases in between. There are 16 residues in the CDR3. CDR3 sequence reads: CASSPGGRSHRYGYTF. The CDR3 coding sequence is TGTGCCAGCAGTCCCGGGGGGCGCTCTCATCGTTATGGCTACACCTTC.

V and J are TRBV13 and TRBJ2-5; TRBD2 matches 7 bases. V lost 5 bases to trimming and J lost 4 bases; unmatched junction nucleotides: 16. Germline V gene lookup returns CDR1 PRHDT and CDR2 FYEKMQ (reference sequence). There are 17 residues in the CDR3. Here the CDR3 DNA reads TGTGCCAGCAGCCCGTGGGGCGGGAGCCGGCTTGGAGAGACCCAGTACTTC. This gives the protein CASSPWGGSRLGETQYF.

This rearrangement joins TRBV5-1 to TRBJ2-5, with D possibly TRBD1 on 7 matching bases. Germline V gives CDR1 SGHRS, CDR2 YFSETQ. Trimming removed 3 bases from V and 5 bases from J, with 20 bases in between. The CDR3 spans 16 residues. CDR3 DNA sequence: TGCGCCAGCAGCTCCGATTTGTGGCAGGGGGGTGAGACCCAGTACTTC. Translated, it gives CASSSDLWQGGETQYF.

The chain links TRBV19 to TRBJ1-1; D perhaps matches TRBD1 (5 bases). CDR3 length: 14 amino acids. V was clipped by 7 bases and J by 5 bases, with 17 bases between them. Germline V gene sequence: CDR1 LNHDA, CDR2 SQIVND (reference sequence). CDR3 DNA sequence: TGTGCCAGTAAGGCTTGGCAGGGAGGTACTGAAGCTTTCTTT. Its protein is CASKAWQGGTEAFF.

This clone was observed at least ten times. Other DNA variants within this sample encode the same CDR3. The chain joins TRBV30 to TRBJ2-6; weak D call: TRBD1 (5 bases). Germline V gives CDR1 GTSNPN, CDR2 SVGIG (reference sequence). This CDR3 has 18 amino acids. Trimming shortened V by 0 bases and J by 0 bases, and 15 bases separated the two germline ends. In DNA form, the CDR3 reads TGTGCCTGGAGTGTAGACCAGGGTTCATACTCTGGGGCCAACGTCCTGACTTTC. This codes for CAWSVDQGSYSGANVLTF.